This T cell receptor (beta chain) was captured in a study of CD8 T cells in ankylosing spondylitis. Quantitative 5'-RACE with molecular barcodes produced the TCR beta libraries. Via MiXCR, TCRdb re-called the 5' RACE reads, giving one row per CDR3 protein. The sample shows 750,000 to 850,000 distinct CDR3 sequences, approximately 10% of them seen only once. This clonotype was counted a few times. Its specificity is not known. Study-wide results and limits: Made up of eight highly homologous variants, a TCR beta motif appeared characteristic of ankylosing spondylitis blood. Disease-linked clones were reportedly significantly enriched in matched ankylosing spondylitis synovial fluid.

Germline CDR1 and CDR2: SGHTA and FQGTGA. This CDR3 spans 14 amino acids. Trimming cost V 5 bases and J 5 bases; bases outside gene matches: 6. Sequenced input: blood, either unsorted or a sorted T cell fraction (not recorded which). The genes are TRBV7-3 and TRBJ2-1; TRBD2 matches at 7 bases. The receptor was derived from a male donor with ankylosing spondylitis. DNA for the CDR3: TGTGCCAGCAGCCGAAAGCGGGGTAACAATGAGCAGTTCTTC. This sequence encodes CASSRKRGNNEQFF.